A single sample is the source of the 18 T cell receptor beta chains below, sequenced in a study of blood T cell repertoires in COVID-19. Some clones are missing from TCRdb's copy, which holds only in-frame ones; the method was immunoSEQ multiplex PCR. The sample lists 200,000 to 300,000 clones, 70% to 85% occurring once. The sequencing sample was made of peripheral blood. Receptors were obtained from a woman of 80 years or more with acute or convalescent COVID-19.

The rearrangement links TRBV9 to TRBJ1-2; a weak D match, TRBD1 (6 bases). Germline-derived CDR1 and CDR2 are SGDLS and YYNGEE. The CDR3 length is 13 residues. Trimming stripped 3 bases from V and 3 bases from J, with 9 bases between. CDR3 coding DNA: TGTGCCAGCAGCGGGGGGCAAGACTATGGCTACACCTTC. Residues: CASSGGQDYGYTF.

The chain is built from TRBV5-1 and TRBJ1-1, with TRBD1 identical over 8 bases. Trimming at V came to 0 bases and at J to 5 bases, leaving 6 bases not matched to a gene. CDR1 and CDR2 from the germline V gene are SGHRS and YFSETQ. This CDR3 is 15 amino acids long. DNA of the CDR3: TGCGCCAGCAGCTTGGAGCAGGGGGCGTTGACTGAAGCTTTCTTT. Its protein is CASSLEQGALTEAFF.

The chain combines TRBV3-1 (or the pseudogene TRBV3-2) with TRBJ2-2; possibly TRBD2 for D (7 bases). V was cut by 3 bases and J by 6 bases, with 23 bases left in between. CDR3 size: 18 residues. CDR1 is LGHDT, CDR2 YNNKEL, per germline (reference sequence). Here the CDR3 reads CASSHPPGRGSLAGELFF. The CDR3 DNA is TGTGCCAGCAGCCACCCGCCGGGGAGGGGGAGCTTGGCCGGGGAGCTGTTTTTT.

The rearrangement joins TRBV18 to TRBJ1-2, with 7 nucleotides matching TRBD1. This CDR3 region has 16 residues. Germline loops: CDR1 KGHSH, CDR2 LQKENI. The V and J ends lost 3 bases and 5 bases, in that order; junction bases with no gene match: 12. The CDR3 nucleotides are TGTGCCAGCTCACCCCGGTTGACAGGGATGTCGTATGGCTACACCTTC. It specifies CASSPRLTGMSYGYTF.

This chain connects TRBV5-4 to TRBJ2-5, with 8 bases matching TRBD2. The V gene end was trimmed by 4 bases and the J gene end by 2 bases; junction bases not matched to a gene: 4. The germline CDR1 and CDR2 sequences are SGHNT and YYREEE (reference sequence). CDR3 length: 14 residues. Written as DNA, the CDR3 is TGTGCCAGCAGCCAAGCGGGGGCACAAGAGACCCAGTACTTC. Its protein product is CASSQAGAQETQYF.

This clone showed up just a few times. The chain carries TRBV27 and TRBJ2-2, with a tentative D call TRBD1 (6 bases). This CDR3 has 15 residues. The germline gives CDR1 MNHEY, CDR2 SMNVEV (reference sequence). Trimming removed 10 bases from V and 0 bases from J, with 15 bases in between. CDR3 protein: CATNEGGANTGELFF. The CDR3 DNA is TGTGCCACCAACGAAGGGGGTGCGAACACCGGGGAGCTGTTTTTT.

The chain is built from TRBV29-1 and TRBJ2-3; D gene ambiguous. CDR1 is SQVTM, CDR2 ANQGSEA, per germline. The germline V and J ends were trimmed by 4 bases and 2 bases, with 7 bases remaining between them. This CDR3 is 12 amino acids long. The CDR3 region has the DNA TGCAGCGTTGTGGAGTTCACAGATACGCAGTATTTT. Amino acid sequence: CSVVEFTDTQYF.

The chain carries TRBV6-5 and TRBJ2-7; 9 bases are shared with TRBD1. Trimming removed 0 bases from V and 5 bases from J; junction bases left unmatched: 2. The CDR3 runs 14 residues. Germline-derived CDR1 and CDR2 are MNHEY and SVGAGI. CDR3 loop: CASSYSGQGNEQYF. In DNA, the CDR3 is TGTGCCAGCAGTTACTCCGGACAGGGGAACGAGCAGTACTTC.

The chain is built from TRBV5-1 and TRBJ1-1; D ambiguous. The CDR3 consists of 12 residues. Trimming took off 4 bases at V and 5 bases at J, with 9 bases between the two ends. Germline V gene data show CDR1 as SGHRS and CDR2 as YFSETQ. Here the CDR3 DNA reads TGCGCCAGCAGCCTCCCGGGGACTGAAGCTTTCTTT. Translated: CASSLPGTEAFF.

This chain links TRBV2 with TRBJ1-2, with a possible D match to TRBD1 (5 bases). Trimming stripped 0 bases from V and 4 bases from J, with 15 bases between. The CDR3 totals 16 residues. Germline V gene sequence: CDR1 SNHLY, CDR2 FYNNEI. The CDR3 nucleotides read TGTGCCAGCAGTGAAGCGGGGCAGGGAACTGGCTATGGCTACACCTTC. Translation: CASSEAGQGTGYGYTF.

The chain has TRBV10-3 and TRBJ1-5, with 10 nucleotides matching TRBD1. The CDR3 has 17 amino acids. Unmatched junction bases numbered 8, after V lost 6 bases and J lost 0 bases. In germline, CDR1 is ENHRY, CDR2 SYGVKD. The CDR3 DNA reads as TGTGCCATCAGCGACAGGGGGCTGGAGTATAGCAATCAGCCCCAGCATTTT. This encodes CAISDRGLEYSNQPQHF.

The rearrangement uses TRBV5-1 and TRBJ2-7, with unresolved D. The V gene lost 4 bases and the J gene lost 2 bases, with 13 bases spanning the gap. CDR1 is SGHRS, CDR2 YFSETQ, per germline. This CDR3 comprises 14 residues. This chain's CDR3 is CASSISTVPYEQYF. As DNA, the CDR3 is TGCGCCAGCAGCATAAGTACGGTCCCCTACGAGCAGTACTTC.

This clone turned up a few times. CDR3 loop: CAISGGSGGVADTQYF. The DNA of the CDR3 is TGTGCCATCAGTGGAGGTAGCGGGGGGGTGGCAGATACGCAGTATTTT. This chain joins TRBV10-3 and TRBJ2-3; 11 nucleotides line up with TRBD2. CDR3 size: 16 residues. The germline V gene encodes CDR1 ENHRY and CDR2 SYGVKD. V gave up 4 bases and J gave up 4 bases; unmatched junction bases: 7.

The chain joins TRBV4-1 to TRBJ1-6; D is uncertain. This CDR3 has 18 amino acids. Trimming removed 0 bases from V and 0 bases from J, with 12 bases in between. Germline lookup yields CDR1 MGHRA and CDR2 YSYEKL. The CDR3 region is CASSQDGGLSSYNSPLHF. DNA of the CDR3: TGCGCCAGCAGCCAAGATGGAGGGCTTAGCTCCTATAATTCACCCCTCCACTTT.

The V gene is TRBV28, the J gene TRBJ2-7, with 7 nucleotides matching TRBD1. There are 16 residues in the CDR3. Germline CDR1 reads MDHEN; CDR2 reads SYDVKM. V lost 5 bases and J lost 6; bases outside the gene matches: 16. The CDR3 sequence is CASSHWTGDPLGEQYF. Here the CDR3 DNA reads TGTGCCAGCAGTCACTGGACAGGCGACCCCCTTGGCGAGCAGTACTTC.

The gene calls are TRBV11-3 and TRBJ2-1, with TRBD2 identical over 10 bases. The germline gives CDR1 SGHNT, CDR2 YENEEA. CDR3 length: 18 amino acids. V lost 0 bases to trimming and J lost 5 bases; unmatched junction nucleotides: 10. The CDR3 sequence is CASSLEISSGGGDNEQFF. CDR3 coding DNA: TGTGCCAGCAGCTTAGAGATTTCTAGCGGGGGCGGTGACAATGAGCAGTTCTTC.

The V and J genes are TRBV30 and TRBJ1-3; TRBD1 agrees at 10 bases. J gave up 2 bases and V 0 bases, and 4 bases lay outside the gene matches. The germline CDR1 and CDR2 sequences are GTSNPN and SVGIG (reference sequence). The CDR3 is 16 residues long. The DNA of the CDR3 is TGTGCCTGGAGTGTACGGGACAGGGGAACTGGAAACACCATATATTTT. Encoded protein: CAWSVRDRGTGNTIYF.

In regard to this clone: This sample includes further DNA sequences coding for the same CDR3. The rearrangement uses TRBV10-3 and TRBJ1-5, with 7 bases lining up with TRBD1. V gave up 6 bases and J gave up 2 bases; unmatched junction bases: 7. Germline V CDR1 and CDR2: ENHRY, SYGVKD. The CDR3 totals 15 residues. The chain's CDR3 is CAISRDRAGNQPQHF. For the CDR3, the DNA is TGTGCCATCAGCCGCGACAGGGCTGGCAATCAGCCCCAGCATTTT.